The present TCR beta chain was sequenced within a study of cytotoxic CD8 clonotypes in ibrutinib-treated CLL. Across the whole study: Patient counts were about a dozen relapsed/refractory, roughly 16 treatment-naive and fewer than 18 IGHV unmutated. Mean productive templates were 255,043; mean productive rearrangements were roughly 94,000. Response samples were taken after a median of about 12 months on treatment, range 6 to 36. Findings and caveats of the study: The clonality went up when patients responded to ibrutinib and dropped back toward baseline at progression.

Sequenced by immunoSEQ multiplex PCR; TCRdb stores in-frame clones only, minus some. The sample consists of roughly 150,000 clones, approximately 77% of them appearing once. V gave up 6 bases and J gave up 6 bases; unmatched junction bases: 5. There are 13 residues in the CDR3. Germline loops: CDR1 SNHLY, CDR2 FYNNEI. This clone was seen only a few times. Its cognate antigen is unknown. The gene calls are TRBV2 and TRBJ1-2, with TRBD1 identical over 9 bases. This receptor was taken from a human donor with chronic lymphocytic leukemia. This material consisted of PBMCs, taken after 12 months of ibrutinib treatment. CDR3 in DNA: TGTGCCAGCAGCGGGGACAGGGATAATGGCTACACCTTC. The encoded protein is CASSGDRDNGYTF.